This T cell receptor beta chain was sequenced in a study of STAT5B mutations in CD4+ large granular lymphocyte leukemia. Findings and caveats of the study: Compared with healthy controls (2/35), patient top clones favored TRBV06 (8/27).

Sequencing used immunoSEQ multiplex PCR; TCRdb keeps in-frame clones, though not all of them. The sample holds about 38,000 clones; 75% to 85% are singletons and the top ten take around 0.5%. In regard to this clone: Its specificity is unknown.

V lost 8 bases, J lost 8 bases, and 12 bases lay in between. This CDR3 region has 12 residues. In germline, CDR1 is MNHNY, CDR2 SVGAGI (reference sequence). The rearrangement joins TRBV6-6 to TRBJ1-4; no clear D gene. The sequencing sample was made of CD4+ T cells from blood buffy coats. The source is a human donor in good health. CDR3 loop: CASVQLGEKLFF. CDR3 sequence (DNA): TGTGCCAGCGTGCAACTCGGGGAAAAACTGTTTTTT.